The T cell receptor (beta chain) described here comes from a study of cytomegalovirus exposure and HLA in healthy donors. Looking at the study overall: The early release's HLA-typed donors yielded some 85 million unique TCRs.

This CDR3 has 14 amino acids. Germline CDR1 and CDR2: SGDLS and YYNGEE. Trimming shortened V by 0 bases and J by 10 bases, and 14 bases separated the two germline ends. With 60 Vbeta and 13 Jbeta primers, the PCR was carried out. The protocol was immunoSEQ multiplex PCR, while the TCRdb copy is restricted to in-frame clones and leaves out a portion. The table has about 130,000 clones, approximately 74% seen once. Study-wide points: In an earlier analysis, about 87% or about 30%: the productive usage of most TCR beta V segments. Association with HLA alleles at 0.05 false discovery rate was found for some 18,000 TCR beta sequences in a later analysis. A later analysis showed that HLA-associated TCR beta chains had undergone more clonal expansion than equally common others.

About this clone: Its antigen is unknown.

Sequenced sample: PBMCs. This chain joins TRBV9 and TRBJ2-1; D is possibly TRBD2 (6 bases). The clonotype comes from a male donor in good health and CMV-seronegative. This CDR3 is CASSVAGAGREQFF. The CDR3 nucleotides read TGTGCCAGCAGCGTAGCTGGGGCGGGGAGAGAGCAGTTCTTC. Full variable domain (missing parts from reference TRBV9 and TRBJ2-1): DSGVTQTPKHLITATGQRVTLRCSPRSGDLSVYWYQQSLDQGLQFLIQYYNGEERAKGNILERFSAQQFPDLHSELNLSSLELGDSALYFCASSVAGAGREQFFGPGTRLTVL.